This T cell receptor beta chain comes out of a study of radiotherapy plus CTLA-4 blockade in lung cancer. The method was immunoSEQ multiplex PCR; TCRdb's version includes in-frame clones alone and lacks a portion of them. This table has about 93,000 clones, around 90% appearing once. Turning to this clone: Its target is unknown.

Overall study results and limits: Some TCR clones had been derived from tumors. These clones expanded in peripheral blood after radiotherapy plus ipilimumab.

The source was peripheral blood, collected from a patient treated with radiotherapy plus ipilimumab. The TCR originated in a human donor with non-small cell lung cancer that progressed on radiotherapy plus ipilimumab.

The CDR3 DNA follows: TGTGCCAGCAGGGGAGGACTAGCGGCGTCCTACAATGAGCAGTTCTTC. Protein sequence: CASRGGLAASYNEQFF. This sequence joins TRBV2 and TRBJ2-1; TRBD2 aligns across 10 bases. V trimming: 6 bases; J trimming: 1 base; junction bases outside the gene matches: 6. The CDR3 contains 16 residues. Germline lookup yields CDR1 SNHLY and CDR2 FYNNEI.